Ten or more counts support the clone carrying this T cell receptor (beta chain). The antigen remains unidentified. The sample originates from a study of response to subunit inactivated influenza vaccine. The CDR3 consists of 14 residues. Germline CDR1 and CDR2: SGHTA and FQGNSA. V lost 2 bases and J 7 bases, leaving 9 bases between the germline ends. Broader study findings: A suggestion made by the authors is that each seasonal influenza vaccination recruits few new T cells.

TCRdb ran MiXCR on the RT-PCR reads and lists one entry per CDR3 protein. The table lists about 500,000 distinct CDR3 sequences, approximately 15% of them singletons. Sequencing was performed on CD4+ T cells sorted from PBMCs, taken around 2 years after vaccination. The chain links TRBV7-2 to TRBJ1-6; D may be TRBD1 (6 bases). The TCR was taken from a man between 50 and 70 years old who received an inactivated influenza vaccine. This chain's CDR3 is CASSLQGLNSPLHF. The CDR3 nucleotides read TGTGCCAGCAGCTTACAGGGGCTGAATTCACCCCTCCACTTT.